The rows below give T cell receptor beta chains drawn from one sample of a study of blood T cell repertoires in COVID-19. The protocol was immunoSEQ multiplex PCR, while the TCRdb copy is restricted to in-frame clones and leaves out a portion. The table includes roughly 410,000 clones, about 91% detected once. The source material was peripheral blood. These receptors all stem from a woman aged 40-49 years with COVID-19, enrolled during active disease. Each CDR3 is given with its conserved first and last residue. A D gene is named only where the DNA matches it firmly. Rows may omit the clone size; those that give it use once, few, many or a size class.

NA	NA	TRBV5-1	TRBJ2-2	15	CASRAGTGNTGELFF	TGCGCCAGCAGGGCCGGCACAGGGAACACCGGGGAGCTGTTTTTT
few	TRBD1	TRBV2	TRBJ2-7	13	CASRDRVLFEQYF	TGTGCCAGCAGGGACAGGGTTTTATTCGAGCAGTACTTC
NA	TRBD1	TRBV29-1	TRBJ1-2	14	CSVEAGTGGRGYTF	TGCAGCGTTGAAGCGGGGACAGGGGGACGGGGCTACACCTTC
NA	NA	TRBV7-3	TRBJ1-1	14	CASSTDGGSTEAFF	TGTGCCAGCAGCACCGACGGGGGGTCCACTGAAGCTTTCTTT
NA	TRBD1	TRBV24-1	TRBJ1-1	15	CATSDPGQGSSEAFF	TGTGCCACCAGTGACCCGGGACAGGGCAGTTCTGAAGCTTTCTTT
NA	NA	TRBV6-5	TRBJ1-1	16	CASSYSSRGGGTEAFF	TGTGCCAGCAGTTACTCTTCACGAGGGGGGGGTACTGAAGCTTTCTTT
NA	TRBD1	TRBV29-1	TRBJ2-5	14	CSVLETGRLETQYF	TGCAGCGTGCTTGAGACAGGGCGGTTAGAGACCCAGTACTTC
NA	NA	TRBV6-5	TRBJ2-1	14	CASQTATLYNEQFF	TGTGCCAGCCAGACAGCTACGCTCTACAATGAGCAGTTCTTC
few	TRBD1	TRBV6-7	TRBJ1-4	21	CASSYSNFNQGTATTNEKLFF	TGTGCCAGCAGTTACTCGAATTTTAATCAAGGGACAGCTACAACTAATGAAAAACTGTTTTTT
NA	TRBD1	TRBV28	TRBJ1-3	15	CASSLEDRVRNTIYF	TGTGCCAGCAGTTTAGAAGACAGGGTTAGAAACACCATATATTTT
NA	NA	TRBV7-8	TRBJ1-4	15	CASSPRQATNEKLFF	TGTGCCAGCAGCCCTCGACAGGCAACTAATGAAAAACTGTTTTTT
once	NA	TRBV29-1	TRBJ1-1	10	CSTFGTQAFF	TGCAGCACCTTCGGGACACAAGCTTTCTTT
NA	NA	TRBV7-2	TRBJ2-7	17	CASSLRALSGVPYEQYF	TGTGCCAGCAGCTTACGGGCCTTGAGCGGAGTCCCCTACGAGCAGTACTTC
NA	TRBD1	TRBV19	TRBJ2-1	15	CASSTDRSSYNEQFF	TGTGCCAGTAGTACGGACAGGAGCTCCTACAATGAGCAGTTCTTC
NA	NA	TRBV7-2	TRBJ1-3	17	CASSLGGPRRSGNTIYF	TGTGCCAGCAGCTTAGGGGGCCCCCGTAGGTCCGGAAACACCATATATTTT
NA	TRBD1	TRBV19	TRBJ1-1	14	CASSMRTGDTEAFF	TGTGCCAGTAGTATGAGGACAGGGGACACTGAAGCTTTCTTT
NA	TRBD2	TRBV5-1	TRBJ2-7	15	CASGGGGSRAYEQYF	TGCGCCAGCGGCGGAGGCGGGAGTAGGGCCTACGAGCAGTACTTC
few	TRBD1	TRBV3-1/TRBV3-2	TRBJ1-2	14	CASSIGQGIRGYTF	TGTGCCAGCAGCATTGGACAGGGGATACGTGGCTACACCTTC
NA	TRBD1	TRBV4-3	TRBJ2-2	19	CASSQDLRGGALDTGELFF	TGCGCCAGCAGCCAAGATTTGAGAGGGGGCGCCTTGGACACCGGGGAGCTGTTTTTT
NA	NA	TRBV29-1	TRBJ2-1	10	CSVENYEQFF	TGCAGCGTTGAAAACTATGAGCAGTTCTTC
NA	NA	TRBV2	TRBJ1-5	14	CASSEREATQPQHF	TGTGCCAGCAGTGAAAGGGAGGCCACCCAGCCCCAGCATTTT
NA	TRBD1	TRBV7-9	TRBJ2-7	12	CASSLRQGGQYF	TGTGCCAGCAGCCTCCGACAGGGGGGGCAGTACTTC
NA	TRBD2	TRBV5-4	TRBJ2-2	17	CASSLGLAGGPTGELFF	TGTGCCAGCAGCCTGGGACTAGCGGGGGGGCCCACCGGGGAGCTGTTTTTT
few	TRBD1	TRBV6-5	TRBJ1-6	14	CASATGTHNSPLHF	TGTGCCAGCGCGACAGGGACCCATAATTCACCCCTCCACTTT
few	TRBD2	TRBV9	TRBJ2-7	16	CASSPAPLAGVSEQYF	TGTGCCAGCAGCCCCGCCCCTCTAGCGGGAGTGAGCGAGCAGTACTTC
NA	NA	TRBV30	TRBJ1-1	15	CAWSILGQMNTEAFF	TGTGCCTGGAGTATTCTTGGACAGATGAACACTGAAGCTTTCTTT
once	NA	TRBV5-1	TRBJ1-1	15	CASSLNSQVDTEAFF	TGCGCCAGCAGCTTAAATTCCCAGGTTGACACTGAAGCTTTCTTT
NA	NA	TRBV5-1	TRBJ2-7	14	CASSLVEYGGEQYF	TGCGCCAGCAGCTTGGTCGAGTACGGGGGCGAGCAGTACTTC
NA	TRBD1	TRBV6-2/TRBV6-3	TRBJ2-1	16	CASSYLGQGWVDEQFF	TGTGCCAGCAGTTACCTAGGACAGGGTTGGGTCGATGAGCAGTTCTTC
NA	NA	TRBV15	TRBJ1-2	13	CATSMETPNGYTF	TGTGCCACCAGCATGGAGACGCCAAATGGCTACACCTTC
NA	NA	TRBV4-3	TRBJ1-1	15	CASSLGRVWNTEAFF	TGCGCCAGCAGCCTTGGCAGGGTCTGGAACACTGAAGCTTTCTTT
NA	TRBD1	TRBV5-6	TRBJ1-2	15	CASSQSPNRGTGYTF	TGTGCCAGCAGCCAGTCGCCAAACAGGGGGACTGGCTACACCTTC
NA	NA	TRBV7-9	TRBJ1-2	14	CASSLGAGNYGYTF	TGTGCCAGCAGCTTAGGGGCAGGGAACTATGGCTACACCTTC
NA	NA	TRBV30	TRBJ1-2	14	CAWSGRNFLGGYTF	TGTGCCTGGAGTGGCCGGAATTTTCTGGGCGGCTACACCTTC
NA	NA	TRBV28	TRBJ1-1	16	CASSLFVPGRNTEAFF	TGTGCCAGCAGTTTATTCGTGCCTGGGAGGAACACTGAAGCTTTCTTT
NA	NA	TRBV15	TRBJ2-5	16	CATSTSGPRRAETQYF	TGTGCCACCAGCACTTCAGGACCGCGGCGGGCAGAGACCCAGTACTTC
NA	NA	TRBV5-6	TRBJ2-3	14	CASSHGVSTDTQYF	TGTGCCAGCAGCCACGGGGTTAGCACAGATACGCAGTATTTT
NA	TRBD1	TRBV5-1	TRBJ1-1	14	CASSATGRNTEAFF	TGCGCCAGCAGCGCGACAGGGAGGAACACTGAAGCTTTCTTT
NA	NA	TRBV6-5	TRBJ1-1	13	CASSYRGFTEAFF	TGTGCCAGCAGTTACAGGGGGTTTACTGAAGCTTTCTTT
once	NA	TRBV4-3	TRBJ1-2	15	CASSPGGTVTYGYTF	TGCGCCAGCAGCCCCGGGGGAACCGTCACATATGGCTACACCTTC
NA	NA	TRBV4-3	TRBJ1-1	14	CASSQADRSTEAFF	TGCGCCAGCAGCCAAGCCGACAGGTCCACTGAAGCTTTCTTT
NA	NA	TRBV7-7	TRBJ2-1	16	CASSIHLAGSSNEQFF	TGTGCTAGCAGCATACATTTAGCCGGGAGTAGTAATGAGCAGTTCTTC
NA	TRBD1	TRBV25-1	TRBJ2-7	14	CASSPFDRANEQYF	TGTGCCAGCAGCCCATTTGACAGGGCAAACGAGCAGTACTTC
NA	TRBD2	TRBV5-1	TRBJ2-3	17	CASSLDLAGAGTDTQYF	TGCGCCAGCAGCCTGGACTTGGCGGGAGCCGGCACAGATACGCAGTATTTT
NA	TRBD1	TRBV4-3	TRBJ2-7	15	CASSRKTGEPDEQYF	TGCGCCAGCAGCCGGAAAACAGGGGAGCCAGACGAGCAGTACTTC
NA	NA	TRBV12-2	TRBJ2-7	15	CASRLARQSLYEQYF	TGTGCAAGTCGCTTAGCCCGACAATCCCTCTACGAGCAGTACTTC
NA	NA	TRBV13	TRBJ1-2	12	CASSPWAGGYTF	TGTGCCAGCAGCCCATGGGCCGGCGGCTACACCTTC
NA	TRBD1	TRBV6-5	TRBJ2-1	14	CASMGQVNFNEQFF	TGTGCCAGCATGGGACAGGTGAATTTTAATGAGCAGTTCTTC
NA	NA	TRBV5-1	TRBJ2-3	15	CASTYSGTETDTQYF	TGCGCCAGCACATATAGCGGGACAGAAACAGATACGCAGTATTTT